What follows are 16 T cell receptor beta chains derived from one specimen sequenced in a study of T cells after yellow fever vaccination. Each CDR3 protein gets one entry after TCRdb re-called the 5' RACE reads with MiXCR. The data show more than 50,000 distinct CDR3 sequences, with about 5.6% seen just once and 25% to 40% held by the top ten. The sample consisted of PBMCs, either bulk or a sorted T-cell subset (CD4+, CD8+, memory, or dextramer-sorted; not recorded which), taken on the day of the yellow fever booster vaccination. The receptors here all came from a man younger than 35 who received the YFV17D yellow fever vaccine.

The V gene is TRBV7-3, the J gene TRBJ2-3; 10 bases are shared with TRBD1. The junction had 2 bases not matched to a gene; V was cut back by 4 bases and J by 4 bases. From germline, CDR1 is SGHTA and CDR2 FQGTGA. This CDR3 has 14 amino acids. Here the CDR3 DNA reads TGTGCCAGCAGCTCCGGACAGGGGGCAGATACGCAGTATTTT. It codes for CASSSGQGADTQYF.

As DNA, the CDR3 is TGCGCCAGCAGCCAAGTCGGGGTAGCCACTGAAGCTTTCTTT. Its translation: CASSQVGVATEAFF. J is TRBJ1-1 and V is TRBV4-1; no clear D gene. The V end was cut by 1 base, the J end by 4 bases, with 10 bases between. The CDR3 has 14 amino acids. Germline V gene sequence: CDR1 MGHRA, CDR2 YSYEKL.

The genes are TRBV6-5 and TRBJ1-1, with TRBD1 identical over 7 bases. J lost 3 bases, V lost 7 bases, and 11 bases had no gene match. The CDR3 has 15 amino acids. Germline V gene data show CDR1 as MNHEY and CDR2 as SVGAGI. Here the CDR3 reads CASNRGRVGDTEAFF. Here the CDR3 DNA reads TGTGCCAGCAACAGGGGCCGCGTTGGGGACACTGAAGCTTTCTTT.

The chain joins TRBV5-4 to TRBJ2-1; TRBD1 matches 7 bases. The CDR3 runs to 16 residues. V lost 4 bases and J lost 0; bases outside the gene matches: 7. Germline assignment: CDR1 SGHNT and CDR2 YYREEE (reference sequence). The CDR3 DNA is TGTGCCAGCAGCCTAATGACAGGGTTCTCCTACAATGAGCAGTTCTTC. It is translated as CASSLMTGFSYNEQFF. Using reference TRBV5-4 and TRBJ2-1 for the parts outside the CDR3, the full variable domain is ETGVTQSPTHLIKTRGQQVTLRCSSQSGHNTVSWYQQALGQGPQFIFQYYREEENGRGNFPPRFSGLQFPNYSSELNVNALELDDSALYLCASSLMTGFSYNEQFFGPGTRLTVL.

The chain links TRBV10-3 to TRBJ1-6; TRBD1 aligns across 7 bases. The CDR3 runs 16 residues. V shed 2 bases and J 5 bases; nucleotides not matched to a gene: 6. The germline V gene has CDR1 ENHRY and CDR2 SYGVKD. CDR3 amino acids: CAISEVGTVNNSPLHF. The CDR3 DNA reads as TGTGCCATCAGTGAGGTGGGGACAGTAAATAATTCACCCCTCCACTTT.

In its sample, this clonotype was seen a few times. The chain has TRBV2 and TRBJ2-1; weak D call: TRBD2 (6 bases). V was trimmed by 8 bases and J by 13 bases, leaving 21 bases between them. Looked up from germline, CDR1 is SNHLY and CDR2 is FYNNEI. CDR3 length: 13 residues. DNA for the CDR3: TGTGCCAGCTCCCCCCCTGGGACTCCCCGACAGTTCTTC. Translation gives CASSPPGTPRQFF.

The table lists this clonotype with a few counts. The rearrangement links TRBV27 to TRBJ2-3; D is possibly TRBD2 (5 bases). This CDR3 contains 13 residues. The germline CDR1 and CDR2 sequences are MNHEY and SMNVEV (reference sequence). Trimming took 4 bases from V and 7 from J, leaving 12 bases between them. The CDR3 loop is CASSSWTGNTQYF. CDR3 nucleotide sequence: TGTGCCAGCAGTTCTTGGACGGGGAATACGCAGTATTTT.

This sequence joins TRBV9 and TRBJ1-2; D unclear. The V gene's germline CDR1 is SGDLS and CDR2 YYNGEE. The CDR3 contains 11 residues. Trimming took 2 bases from V and 7 from J, leaving 6 bases between them. This CDR3 reads CASSVGFGYTF. The DNA of the CDR3 is TGTGCCAGCAGCGTGGGATTTGGCTACACCTTC.

This clonotype was seen a handful of times. In DNA, the CDR3 is TGTGCCAGCAGCCACACAGACGGGCCGTTTAACTATGGCTACACCTTC. This sequence encodes CASSHTDGPFNYGYTF. This chain links TRBV3-1 with TRBJ1-2; D gene uncertain. Trimming took 3 bases from V and 1 from J, leaving 15 bases between them. The CDR3 covers 16 residues. Germline assignment: CDR1 LGHDT and CDR2 YNNKEL (reference sequence).

This clonotype showed up many times. The V call is TRBV27, the J call TRBJ1-1; 7 bases agree with TRBD1. Germline V gene lookup returns CDR1 MNHEY and CDR2 SMNVEV (reference sequence). This CDR3 has 15 amino acids. J lost 3 bases, V lost 8 bases, and 12 bases had no gene match. The DNA for the CDR3 is TGTGCCAGCCTGGGACAGCAAGGCAGGGACACTGAAGCTTTCTTT. It specifies CASLGQQGRDTEAFF.

The chain has TRBV29-1 and TRBJ2-7; tentatively, D is TRBD2 (7 bases). The CDR3 is 14 amino acids. Between the trimmed V and J ends, which lost 5 bases and 3 bases, there was a span of 17 bases. The germline CDR1 and CDR2 sequences are SQVTM and ANQGSEA. CDR3 residues: CSVTKGGLGYEQYF. CDR3 DNA: TGCAGCGTTACCAAGGGGGGGCTAGGCTACGAGCAGTACTTC.

Notes on this clonotype: Just one base apart from a much larger clone, this may be a read error. The V gene is TRBV12-3 or TRBV12-4, the J gene TRBJ2-2; D ambiguous. The CDR3 consists of 14 residues. V gave up 3 bases and J gave up 8 bases, with 13 bases separating them. The CDR3 reads CASSLPDSPGELFF. DNA of the CDR3: TGTGCCAGCAGTTTGCCAGACTCTCCAGGGGAGCTGTTTTTT.

The chain uses TRBV4-2 and TRBJ2-1; 12 bases match TRBD2. Germline values: CDR1 LGHNA, CDR2 YNFKEQ. V shed 2 bases and J 8 bases; nucleotides not matched to a gene: 7. This CDR3 spans 16 amino acids. CDR3 in DNA: TGTGCCAGCAGCCAATTCCTAGCGGGGGGGCCTTATGAGCAGTTCTTC. Its protein is CASSQFLAGGPYEQFF.

This clonotype showed up just a few times. This chain joins TRBV9 and TRBJ1-1; D might be TRBD1 (6 bases). Germline V gene lookup returns CDR1 SGDLS and CDR2 YYNGEE. V was pared by 0 bases and J by 10 bases, with 16 bases between. This CDR3 region has 14 residues. The CDR3 DNA follows: TGTGCCAGCAGCGTAGCTGGGGGGCGCACCCCAGCTTTCTTT. This sequence encodes CASSVAGGRTPAFF.

V is TRBV20-1 and J is TRBJ1-1; D gene unclear. The V gene's germline CDR1 is DFQATT and CDR2 SNEGSKA (reference sequence). The CDR3 totals 13 residues. Deletions cut 0 bases from V and 1 base from J, with 6 bases between. This CDR3 reads CSAREAGNTEAFF. CDR3 coding DNA: TGCAGTGCTAGAGAAGCGGGGAACACTGAAGCTTTCTTT.

This clonotype was observed at least ten times. The rearrangement links TRBV7-2 to TRBJ2-3; D unresolved. Germline CDR1 and CDR2: SGHTA and FQGNSA. CDR3 length equals 13 residues. V was pared by 1 base and J by 6 bases, with 8 bases between. The CDR3 nucleotides are TGTGCCAGCAGCTTAGTAGCTTGGGATACGCAGTATTTT. Translation: CASSLVAWDTQYF.